A single sample is the source of the 29 T cell receptor beta chains below, sequenced in a study of cytomegalovirus exposure and HLA in healthy donors. PCR was performed using 60 Vbeta and 13 Jbeta primers. The table came from immunoSEQ multiplex PCR; TCRdb's copy has only in-frame clones and leaves some out. The sample records tens of thousands of clones, around three quarters being singletons. Sequenced material: PBMCs. The receptors stem from a woman in her forties or fifties in good health and CMV-seropositive.

The rearrangement links TRBV7-2 to TRBJ1-1; D is ambiguous. Trimming took 1 base from V and 4 from J, leaving 10 bases between them. The CDR3 is 14 residues long. CDR1 and CDR2 from the germline V gene are SGHTA and FQGNSA. The CDR3, as DNA: TGTGCCAGCAGCTTAGACGGCCGGGGCACTGAAGCTTTCTTT. It specifies CASSLDGRGTEAFF.

This clone is a singleton in its sample. The gene calls are TRBV28 and TRBJ2-5; TRBD2 agrees at 7 bases. CDR1 is MDHEN, CDR2 SYDVKM, per germline. V shed 3 bases, J shed 3 bases, and the junction held 10 bases outside the gene matches. The CDR3 runs 16 residues. CDR3 region: CASSFIRVAGEETQYF. For the CDR3, the DNA is TGTGCCAGCAGTTTTATACGGGTAGCGGGTGAAGAGACCCAGTACTTC.

The chain is built from TRBV10-3 and TRBJ2-3; 11 bases fit TRBD2. Germline V gene sequence: CDR1 ENHRY, CDR2 SYGVKD. Trimming took 9 bases from V and 7 from J; bases not matched to a gene: 9. The CDR3 is 14 residues long. In nucleotides, the CDR3 is TGTGCCATTGCAACTAGCGGGAGTTCGAATACGCAGTATTTT. Its protein product is CAIATSGSSNTQYF.

This chain joins TRBV5-8 and TRBJ1-2; 7 nucleotides align to TRBD1. This CDR3 spans 14 amino acids. With 4 bases clipped from V and 8 bases from J, the junction kept 11 bases outside the gene matches. CDR1 SGHTS and CDR2 YDEGEE come from the germline V gene. The DNA for the CDR3 is TGTGCCAGCAGCCGCTCGACAGGGCTCGGGGGCTACACCTTC. This codes for CASSRSTGLGGYTF.

The rearrangement uses TRBV4-1 and TRBJ2-3; perhaps TRBD2 as D (5 bases). V was shortened by 0 bases and J by 5 bases, with 15 bases between the two germline ends. From germline, CDR1 is MGHRA and CDR2 YSYEKL. This CDR3 spans 16 amino acids. Here the CDR3 reads CASSQEVVGGGDTQYF. The CDR3 DNA reads as TGCGCCAGCAGCCAAGAAGTAGTCGGAGGCGGAGATACGCAGTATTTT.

The CDR3 DNA sequence: TGTGCCAGCAGCTTTGGCCCCAACTCTGGGGCCAACGTCCTGACTTTC. It is translated as CASSFGPNSGANVLTF. This chain connects TRBV7-2 to TRBJ2-6; D unresolved. V was cut by 3 bases and J by 0 bases, with 9 bases left in between. The CDR3 contains 16 residues. The germline V gene encodes CDR1 SGHTA and CDR2 FQGNSA.

This clone was recorded only once. J is TRBJ2-7 and V is TRBV10-1; 9 positions match TRBD1. CDR1 is WNHNN, CDR2 SYGVQD, per germline (reference sequence). Unmatched junction bases numbered 0, after V lost 2 bases and J lost 1 base. This CDR3 has 14 amino acids. The CDR3 DNA sequence: TGCGCCAGCAGTGAGGGGACAGGGTCCTACGAGCAGTACTTC. It translates to CASSEGTGSYEQYF.

This clone turned up a few times. The chain links TRBV19 to TRBJ1-6; D call uncertain. Germline assignment: CDR1 LNHDA and CDR2 SQIVND (reference sequence). The V end was cut by 1 base, the J end by 7 bases, with 2 bases between. The CDR3 covers 12 residues. The CDR3 spells CASSIANSPLHF. CDR3 coding DNA: TGTGCCAGTAGTATAGCAAATTCACCCCTCCACTTT. Using reference TRBV19 and TRBJ1-6 for the parts outside the CDR3, the full variable domain is DGGITQSPKYLFRKEGQNVTLSCEQNLNHDAMYWYRQDPGQGLRLIYYSQIVNDFQKGDIAEGYSVSREKKESFPLTVTSAQKNPTAFYLCASSIANSPLHFGNGTRLTVT.

This clone was seen a few times. The rearrangement joins TRBV7-9 to TRBJ2-7; 10 bases match TRBD1. This CDR3 is 15 amino acids long. Germline V gene lookup returns CDR1 SEHNR and CDR2 FQNEAQ (reference sequence). After removal of 4 bases from V and 3 bases from J, the junction contained 6 bases not matched to a gene. In nucleotides, the CDR3 is TGTGCCAGCAGCTCTACAAGGACAGGGGGCTACGAGCAGTACTTC. Its translation: CASSSTRTGGYEQYF.

This clone was found once. The chain uses TRBV14 and TRBJ2-2; a weak D match, TRBD2 (5 bases). Per germline, CDR1 SGHDN and CDR2 FVKESK. Trimming left V 3 bases short and J 1 base short, with 6 bases between. This CDR3 is 14 amino acids long. The DNA for the CDR3 is TGTGCCAGCAGCCATGGAGGGAACACCGGGGAGCTGTTTTTT. Protein product: CASSHGGNTGELFF.

V usage is TRBV5-6 and J usage is TRBJ1-4; D remains ambiguous. V dropped 3 bases and J dropped 8 bases, with 17 bases sitting between them. The CDR3 extends over 15 amino acids. Germline loops: CDR1 SGHDT, CDR2 YYEEEE. CDR3 DNA: TGTGCCAGCAGCTCCGCTGAAGTCGTACAGGAAAAACTGTTTTTT. Translating it yields CASSSAEVVQEKLFF.

The J gene is TRBJ2-7, the V gene TRBV27; TRBD2 matches at 8 bases. With 3 bases clipped from V and 3 bases from J, the junction kept 16 bases outside the gene matches. From germline, CDR1 is MNHEY and CDR2 SMNVEV (reference sequence). This CDR3 is 18 amino acids long. The CDR3 loop reads CASSFKPPGLAGSYEQYF. For the CDR3, the DNA is TGTGCCAGCAGTTTTAAACCCCCGGGTCTAGCGGGCAGCTACGAGCAGTACTTC.

This chain links TRBV10-3 with TRBJ2-2; 7 bases map to TRBD2. The trim removed 6 bases at V and 3 bases at J, leaving 4 bases unmatched. CDR1 is ENHRY and CDR2 is SYGVKD in the germline V gene. CDR3 length: 14 amino acids. The DNA of the CDR3 is TGTGCCATCAGCCCTGGACTAGACACCGGGGAGCTGTTTTTT. Protein sequence: CAISPGLDTGELFF.

Notes on this clone: This may stem from a read error, because a much larger clone lies one nucleotide away. The chain's CDR3 is CASSLVSSYEQYF. As DNA, the CDR3 is TGTGCCAGCAGCTTGGTGAGCTCCTACGAGCAGTACTTC. V is TRBV5-4 and J is TRBJ2-7; D unresolved. CDR1 is SGHNT and CDR2 is YYREEE in the germline V gene (reference sequence). V shed 0 bases and J shed 0 bases, with 4 bases lying between them. The CDR3 loop spans 13 amino acids.

This rearrangement joins TRBV10-3 to TRBJ1-5; D remains unclear. The CDR3 totals 13 residues. V was shortened by 0 bases and J by 3 bases, with 3 bases between the two germline ends. Germline V gives CDR1 ENHRY, CDR2 SYGVKD. The CDR3 nucleotides are TGTGCCATCAGTGAGTCGTACAATCAGCCCCAGCATTTT. Its protein is CAISESYNQPQHF.

The chain combines TRBV14 with TRBJ2-4; D perhaps matches TRBD1 (6 bases). The CDR3 runs to 15 residues. With 4 bases removed from V and 0 bases from J, the gap between germline ends came to 10 bases. Germline CDR1 and CDR2: SGHDN and FVKESK. Written as DNA, the CDR3 is TGTGCCAGCAGCCGAGGGGGTTCAGCCAAAAACATTCAGTACTTC. Protein: CASSRGGSAKNIQYF.

V and J are TRBV5-1 and TRBJ1-2; D is ambiguous. V dropped 0 bases and J dropped 0 bases, with 6 bases sitting between them. The CDR3 contains 14 residues. Germline CDR1 and CDR2: SGHRS and YFSETQ. The CDR3 region has the DNA TGCGCCAGCAGCTTGGAATCTACTAACTATGGCTACACCTTC. Translation gives CASSLESTNYGYTF.

The CDR3: CASKGQGTSGELFF. CDR3 sequence (DNA): TGTGCCAGCAAGGGACAGGGTACCAGCGGGGAGCTGTTTTTT. This chain uses TRBV2 with TRBJ2-2; 9 bases are shared with TRBD1. In germline, CDR1 is SNHLY, CDR2 FYNNEI. This CDR3 is built from 14 residues. Trimming took 7 bases from V and 7 from J; bases not matched to a gene: 7.

V usage is TRBV5-8 and J usage is TRBJ2-7; TRBD1 matches 8 bases. Trimming at V came to 0 bases and at J to 0 bases, leaving 2 bases not matched to a gene. Germline CDR1 SGHTS, CDR2 YDEGEE. This CDR3 has 15 amino acids. CDR3 in DNA: TGTGCCAGCAGCTTGGGCAGGGGGCTCTCCTACGAGCAGTACTTC. It is translated as CASSLGRGLSYEQYF. The full variable domain, in which reference TRBV5-8 and TRBJ2-7 provide the parts outside the CDR3, is EAGVTQSPTHLIKTRGQQATLRCSPISGHTSVYWYQQALGLGLQFLLWYDEGEERNRGNFPPRFSGRQFPNYSSELNVNALELEDSALYLCASSLGRGLSYEQYFGPGTRLTVT.

The J gene is TRBJ1-5, the V gene TRBV28; D might be TRBD1 (6 bases). The CDR3 contains 15 residues. In germline, CDR1 is MDHEN, CDR2 SYDVKM. Deletions cut 8 bases from V and 4 bases from J, with 18 bases between. This CDR3 reads CASFQGSDPNQPQHF. CDR3 nucleotides: TGTGCCAGCTTCCAGGGGTCGGACCCTAATCAGCCCCAGCATTTT.

The chain is built from TRBV5-4 and TRBJ1-1; D is uncertain. CDR3 length equals 14 residues. Germline V gene sequence: CDR1 SGHNT, CDR2 YYREEE (reference sequence). V was pared by 4 bases and J by 2 bases, with 12 bases between. This CDR3 is CASSQASANTEAFF. The CDR3, as DNA: TGTGCCAGCAGCCAGGCGTCCGCTAACACTGAAGCTTTCTTT.

This chain connects TRBV28 to TRBJ2-1; TRBD1 agrees at 8 bases. The germline V gene encodes CDR1 MDHEN and CDR2 SYDVKM. V was pared by 4 bases and J by 5 bases, with 7 bases of the junction left unmatched. The CDR3 runs 15 residues. The CDR3 DNA reads as TGTGCCAGCAGTTCTACAGGGGGTCTCCACAATGAGCAGTTCTTC. Amino acids: CASSSTGGLHNEQFF.

This clone was observed a handful of times. V and J are TRBV12-5 and TRBJ1-6; no clear D gene. Trimming stripped 4 bases from V and 12 bases from J, with 10 bases between. Looked up from germline, CDR1 is LGHNT and CDR2 is FRNRAP. The CDR3 has 12 amino acids. CDR3 bases: TGTGCTAGTGGTTGGGAGGAGGGACCCCTCCACTTT. Translated, it gives CASGWEEGPLHF. The variable domain in full, with the rest retrieved from reference TRBV12-5 and TRBJ1-6, is DARVTQTPRHKVTEMGQEVTMRCQPILGHNTVFWYRQTMMQGLELLAYFRNRAPLDDSGMPKDRFSAEMPDATLATLKIQPSEPRDSAVYFCASGWEEGPLHFGNGTRLTVT.

The table lists this clone with a few counts. The chain couples TRBV10-2 to TRBJ2-3, with TRBD1 matching over 7 bases. With 0 bases clipped from V and 2 bases from J, the junction kept 8 bases outside the gene matches. Germline V lookup: CDR1 WSHSY, CDR2 SAAADI. The CDR3 is 17 amino acids. The CDR3 nucleotides read TGCGCCAGCAGTGAGTCGATAAGTGACAGGGCCACAGATACGCAGTATTTT. Translating it yields CASSESISDRATDTQYF.

The chain employs TRBV10-3 and TRBJ2-3, with a tentative D call TRBD2 (5 bases). Germline CDR1 is ENHRY and CDR2 is SYGVKD. The CDR3 runs to 13 residues. The V end was cut by 6 bases, the J end by 4 bases, with 11 bases between. The CDR3 protein is CAIRVSVADTQYF. CDR3 nucleotides: TGTGCCATCAGGGTTAGCGTCGCAGATACGCAGTATTTT.

The CDR3 sequence: CASRPNPGGGSGQPQHF. Here the CDR3 DNA reads TGTGCCAGCAGACCCAACCCTGGGGGGGGCTCAGGTCAGCCCCAGCATTTT. The chain recombines TRBV2 with TRBJ1-5; D perhaps matches TRBD1 (6 bases). V lost 6 bases and J lost 6, with 24 bases in between. The CDR3 runs to 17 residues. CDR1 and CDR2 from the germline V gene are SNHLY and FYNNEI.

This chain links TRBV4-1 with TRBJ2-5; tentatively, D is TRBD1 (5 bases). Germline lookup yields CDR1 MGHRA and CDR2 YSYEKL. The CDR3 spans 13 residues. The V end was cut by 6 bases, the J end by 5 bases, with 13 bases between. The CDR3 region is CASSHQGPETQYF. The CDR3 DNA is TGCGCCAGCAGTCATCAGGGCCCTGAGACCCAGTACTTC.

The V gene is TRBV19, the J gene TRBJ2-1; possible D gene TRBD2, 6 bases. Germline assignment: CDR1 LNHDA and CDR2 SQIVND (reference sequence). The V end was cut by 7 bases, the J end by 7 bases, with 23 bases between. The CDR3 consists of 16 residues. The CDR3 DNA follows: TGTGCCAGTACGAGCAGAGCGGGTGATCCGAAGAATGAGCAGTTCTTC. Translation gives CASTSRAGDPKNEQFF.

The chain combines TRBV7-2 with TRBJ2-3; the match to TRBD2 covers 9 bases. The junction had 8 bases not matched to a gene; V was cut back by 5 bases and J by 2 bases. The CDR3 contains 16 residues. Per germline, CDR1 SGHTA and CDR2 FQGNSA. The CDR3 DNA is TGTGCCAGCAGCGTTAGCGGGAGTTCCCTCACAGATACGCAGTATTTT. Protein product: CASSVSGSSLTDTQYF.